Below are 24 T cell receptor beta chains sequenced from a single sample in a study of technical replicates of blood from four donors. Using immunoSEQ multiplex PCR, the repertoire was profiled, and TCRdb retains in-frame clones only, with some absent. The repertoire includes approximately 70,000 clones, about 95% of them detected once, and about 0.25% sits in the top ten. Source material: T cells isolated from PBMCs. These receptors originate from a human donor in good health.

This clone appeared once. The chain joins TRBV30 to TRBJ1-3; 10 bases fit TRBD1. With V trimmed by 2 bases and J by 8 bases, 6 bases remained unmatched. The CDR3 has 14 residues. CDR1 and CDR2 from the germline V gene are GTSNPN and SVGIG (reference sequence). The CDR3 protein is CAWSMTGGGYTIYF. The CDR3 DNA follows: TGTGCCTGGAGTATGACAGGGGGCGGATACACCATATATTTT. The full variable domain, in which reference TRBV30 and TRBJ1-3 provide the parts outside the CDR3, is SQTIHQWPATLVQPVGSPLSLECTVEGTSNPNLYWYRQAAGRGLQLLFYSVGIGQISSEVPQNLSASRPQDRQFILSSKKLLLSDSGFYLCAWSMTGGGYTIYFGEGSWLTVV.

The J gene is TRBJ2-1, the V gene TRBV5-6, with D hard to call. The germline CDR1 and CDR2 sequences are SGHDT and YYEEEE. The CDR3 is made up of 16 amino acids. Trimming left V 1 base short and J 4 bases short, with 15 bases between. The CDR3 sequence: CASSLNPEVIYNEQFF. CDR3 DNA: TGTGCCAGCAGCTTGAACCCCGAGGTGATATACAATGAGCAGTTCTTC.

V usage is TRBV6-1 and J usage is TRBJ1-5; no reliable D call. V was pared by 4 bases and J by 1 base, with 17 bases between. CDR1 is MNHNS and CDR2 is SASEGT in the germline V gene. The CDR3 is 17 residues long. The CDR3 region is CASSGAALFRSNQPQHF. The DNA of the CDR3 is TGTGCCAGCAGTGGGGCCGCCCTATTTCGGAGCAATCAGCCCCAGCATTTT.

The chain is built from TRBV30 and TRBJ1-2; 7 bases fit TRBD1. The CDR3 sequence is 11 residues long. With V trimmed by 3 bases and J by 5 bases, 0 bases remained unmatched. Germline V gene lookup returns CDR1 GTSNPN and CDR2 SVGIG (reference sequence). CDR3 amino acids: CAWRGQYGYTF. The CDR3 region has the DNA TGTGCCTGGAGGGGACAGTATGGCTACACCTTC.

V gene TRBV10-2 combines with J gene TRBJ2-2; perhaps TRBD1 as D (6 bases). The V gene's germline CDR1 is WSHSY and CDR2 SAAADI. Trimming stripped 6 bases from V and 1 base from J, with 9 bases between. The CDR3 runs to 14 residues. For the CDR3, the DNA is TGCGCCAGCAGGGGGGCAGAGAACACCGGGGAGCTGTTTTTT. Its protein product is CASRGAENTGELFF.

This CDR3 is CASSLRAGQGIYGYTF. The DNA of the CDR3 is TGTGCCAGCAGCCTAAGGGCGGGACAGGGGATCTATGGCTACACCTTC. This chain connects TRBV28 to TRBJ1-2, with TRBD1 matching 10 bases. CDR3 length: 16 residues. Trimming cost V 6 bases and J 4 bases; bases outside gene matches: 11. From germline, CDR1 is MDHEN and CDR2 SYDVKM.

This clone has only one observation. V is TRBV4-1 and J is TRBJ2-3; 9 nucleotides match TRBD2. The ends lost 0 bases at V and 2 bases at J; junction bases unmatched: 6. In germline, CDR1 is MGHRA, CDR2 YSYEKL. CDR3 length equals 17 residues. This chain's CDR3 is CASSQDGAGGYTDTQYF. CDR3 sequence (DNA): TGCGCCAGCAGCCAAGATGGGGCGGGAGGGTACACAGATACGCAGTATTTT.

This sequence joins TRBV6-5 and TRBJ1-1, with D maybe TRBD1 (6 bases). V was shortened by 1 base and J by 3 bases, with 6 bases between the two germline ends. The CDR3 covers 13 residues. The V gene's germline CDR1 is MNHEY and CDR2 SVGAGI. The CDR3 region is CASSYWGHTEAFF. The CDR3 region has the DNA TGTGCCAGCAGTTACTGGGGGCACACTGAAGCTTTCTTT.

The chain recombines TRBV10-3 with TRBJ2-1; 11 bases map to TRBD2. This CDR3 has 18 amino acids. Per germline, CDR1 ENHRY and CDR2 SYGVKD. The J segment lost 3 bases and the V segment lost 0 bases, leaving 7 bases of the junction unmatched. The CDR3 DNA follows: TGTGCCATCAGTGAGTCGATATTCACTAGCGGGGGCTACAATGAGCAGTTCTTC. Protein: CAISESIFTSGGYNEQFF.

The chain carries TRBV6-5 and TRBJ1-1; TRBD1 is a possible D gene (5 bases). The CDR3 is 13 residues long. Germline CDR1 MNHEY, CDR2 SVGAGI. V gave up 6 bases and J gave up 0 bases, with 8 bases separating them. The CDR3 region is CASSKGVNTEAFF. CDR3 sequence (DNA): TGTGCCAGCAGCAAAGGGGTGAACACTGAAGCTTTCTTT.

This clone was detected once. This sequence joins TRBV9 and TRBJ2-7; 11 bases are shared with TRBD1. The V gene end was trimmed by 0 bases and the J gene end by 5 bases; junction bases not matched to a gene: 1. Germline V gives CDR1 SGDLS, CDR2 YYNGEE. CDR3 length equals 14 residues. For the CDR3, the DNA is TGTGCCAGCAGCGTAGCGGGACAGGGGGACGAGCAGTACTTC. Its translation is CASSVAGQGDEQYF.

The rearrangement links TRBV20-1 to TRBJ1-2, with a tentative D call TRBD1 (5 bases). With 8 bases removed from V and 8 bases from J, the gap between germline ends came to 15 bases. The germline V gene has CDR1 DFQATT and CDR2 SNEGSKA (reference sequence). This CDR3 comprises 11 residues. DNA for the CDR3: TGCAGTTCTCCGAGCGGGGGGGGCTACACCTTC. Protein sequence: CSSPSGGGYTF.

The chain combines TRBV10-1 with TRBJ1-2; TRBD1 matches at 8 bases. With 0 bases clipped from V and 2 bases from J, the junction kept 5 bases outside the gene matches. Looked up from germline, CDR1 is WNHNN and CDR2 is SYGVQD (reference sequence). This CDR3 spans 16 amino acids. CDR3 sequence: CASSESPGGENYGYTF. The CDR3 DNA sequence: TGCGCCAGCAGTGAGTCCCCAGGGGGCGAGAACTATGGCTACACCTTC.

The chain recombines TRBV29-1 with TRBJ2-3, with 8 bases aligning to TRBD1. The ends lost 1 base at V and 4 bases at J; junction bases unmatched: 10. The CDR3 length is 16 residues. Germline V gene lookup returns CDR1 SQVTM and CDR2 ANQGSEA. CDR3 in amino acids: CSVEGTGSFVADTQYF. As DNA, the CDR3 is TGCAGCGTTGAAGGGACAGGGTCATTTGTCGCAGATACGCAGTATTTT.

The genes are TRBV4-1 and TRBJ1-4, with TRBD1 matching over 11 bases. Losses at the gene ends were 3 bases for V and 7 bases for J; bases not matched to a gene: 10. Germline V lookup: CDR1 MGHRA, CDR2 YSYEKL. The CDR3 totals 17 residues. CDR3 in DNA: TGCGCCAGCAGCCAGGTTACCGGGACAGGGGGGAGTGAAAAACTGTTTTTT. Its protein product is CASSQVTGTGGSEKLFF.

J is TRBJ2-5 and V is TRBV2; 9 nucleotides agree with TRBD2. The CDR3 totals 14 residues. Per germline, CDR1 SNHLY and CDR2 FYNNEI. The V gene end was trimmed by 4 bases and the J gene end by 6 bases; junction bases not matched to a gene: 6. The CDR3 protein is CASSVVAGVQTQYF. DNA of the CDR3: TGTGCCAGCAGTGTAGTAGCGGGAGTACAGACCCAGTACTTC.

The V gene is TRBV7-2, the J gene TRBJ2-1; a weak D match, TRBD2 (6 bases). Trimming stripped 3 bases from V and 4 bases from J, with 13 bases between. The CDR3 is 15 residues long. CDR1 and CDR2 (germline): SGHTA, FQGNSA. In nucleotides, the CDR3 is TGTGCCAGCAGCTTTGTGGGAGGAGAATACAATGAGCAGTTCTTC. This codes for CASSFVGGEYNEQFF.

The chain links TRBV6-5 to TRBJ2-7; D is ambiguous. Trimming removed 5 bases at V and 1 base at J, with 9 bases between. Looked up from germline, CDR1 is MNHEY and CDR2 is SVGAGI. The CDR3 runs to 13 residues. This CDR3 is CASSPAGSYEQYF. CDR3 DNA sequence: TGTGCCAGCAGTCCGGCAGGTTCCTACGAGCAGTACTTC.

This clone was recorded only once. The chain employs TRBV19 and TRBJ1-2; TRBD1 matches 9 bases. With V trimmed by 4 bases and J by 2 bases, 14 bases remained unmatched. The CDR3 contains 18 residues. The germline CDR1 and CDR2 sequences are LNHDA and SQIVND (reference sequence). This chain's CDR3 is CASSTPTGTGFINYGYTF. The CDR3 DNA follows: TGTGCCAGTAGTACGCCGACCGGGACAGGGTTTATCAACTATGGCTACACCTTC.

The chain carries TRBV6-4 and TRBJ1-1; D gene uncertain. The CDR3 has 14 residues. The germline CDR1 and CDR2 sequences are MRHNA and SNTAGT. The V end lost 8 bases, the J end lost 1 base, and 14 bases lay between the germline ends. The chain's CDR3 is CASRVEAANTEAFF. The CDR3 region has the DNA TGTGCCAGCCGGGTAGAGGCAGCGAACACTGAAGCTTTCTTT.

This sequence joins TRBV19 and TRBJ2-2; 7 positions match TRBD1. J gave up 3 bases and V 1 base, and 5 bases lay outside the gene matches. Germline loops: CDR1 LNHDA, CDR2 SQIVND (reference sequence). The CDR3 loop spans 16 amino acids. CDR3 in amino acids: CASSIGNRGYTGELFF. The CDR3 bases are TGTGCCAGTAGTATAGGCAACAGGGGCTACACCGGGGAGCTGTTTTTT.

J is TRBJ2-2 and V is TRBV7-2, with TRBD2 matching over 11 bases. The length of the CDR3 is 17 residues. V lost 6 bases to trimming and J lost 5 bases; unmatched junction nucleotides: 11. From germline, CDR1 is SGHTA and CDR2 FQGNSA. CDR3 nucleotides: TGTGCCAGCAGTTCCTTAGCGGGAGGGCCGCGGACCGGGGAGCTGTTTTTT. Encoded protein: CASSSLAGGPRTGELFF.

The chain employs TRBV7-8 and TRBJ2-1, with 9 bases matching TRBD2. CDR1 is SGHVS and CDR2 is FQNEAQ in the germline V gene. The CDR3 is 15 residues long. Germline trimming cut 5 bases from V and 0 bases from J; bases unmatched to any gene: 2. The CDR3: CASSRLADSYNEQFF. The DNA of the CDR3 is TGTGCCAGCAGCCGACTAGCGGACTCCTACAATGAGCAGTTCTTC. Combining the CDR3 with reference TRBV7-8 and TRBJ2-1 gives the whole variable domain GAGVSQSPRYKVAKRGQDVALRCDPISGHVSLFWYQQALGQGPEFLTYFQNEAQLDKSGLPSDRFFAERPEGSVSTLKIQRTQQEDSAVYLCASSRLADSYNEQFFGPGTRLTVL.

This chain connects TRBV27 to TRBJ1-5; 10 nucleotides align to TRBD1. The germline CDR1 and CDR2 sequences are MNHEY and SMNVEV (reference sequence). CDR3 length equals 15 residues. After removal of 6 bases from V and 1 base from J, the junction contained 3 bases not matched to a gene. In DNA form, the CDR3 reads TGTGCCAGCAGACCGGGACAGGGGAGCAATCAGCCCCAGCATTTT. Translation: CASRPGQGSNQPQHF.